Shown below are 18 T cell receptor beta chains from a single sample sequenced in a study of cytomegalovirus exposure and HLA in healthy donors. Vbeta (60) and Jbeta (13) primers were used in the PCR. The assay was immunoSEQ multiplex PCR, and TCRdb's table has in-frame clones only and misses some. The sample carries approximately 210,000 clones, 75% to 85% recorded once. Material for sequencing was PBMCs. These receptors were taken from a girl aged 5 to 17 in good health and CMV-seropositive.

The chain carries TRBV7-2 and TRBJ2-5; TRBD1 agrees at 9 bases. V was pared by 4 bases and J by 0 bases, with 3 bases of the junction left unmatched. Germline V gene data show CDR1 as SGHTA and CDR2 as FQGNSA. The CDR3 spans 15 residues. CDR3 loop: CASSSRDRDQETQYF. The DNA for the CDR3 is TGTGCCAGCAGCTCCCGGGACAGGGACCAAGAGACCCAGTACTTC.

The chain carries TRBV7-9 and TRBJ2-3; TRBD2 might be the D (6 bases). From germline, CDR1 is SEHNR and CDR2 FQNEAQ (reference sequence). The CDR3 is made up of 14 amino acids. Trimming left V 5 bases short and J 0 bases short, with 9 bases between. This CDR3 is CASSSSGSTDTQYF. CDR3 in DNA: TGTGCCAGCAGCAGTAGCGGAAGCACAGATACGCAGTATTTT.

The chain employs TRBV11-3 and TRBJ2-1; a possible D gene is TRBD1 (6 bases). The V and J ends lost 5 bases and 10 bases respectively, with 21 bases between them. This CDR3 is built from 15 residues. Germline V lookup: CDR1 SGHNT, CDR2 YENEEA. The CDR3 bases are TGTGCCAGCAGCCCGGGCCCAGGGGACAATGAGGAGCAGTTCTTC. The encoded protein is CASSPGPGDNEEQFF.

The chain uses TRBV6-1 and TRBJ1-5; TRBD1 agrees at 9 bases. CDR3 size: 18 residues. Trimming took 2 bases from V and 6 from J; bases not matched to a gene: 14. CDR1 is MNHNS, CDR2 SASEGT, per germline. The CDR3 nucleotides are TGTGCCAGCAGTGAACCTCTTCCCGGGACAGGGTTTGCTCAGCCCCAGCATTTT. Translation: CASSEPLPGTGFAQPQHF.

CDR3 in DNA: TGTGCCATCAGTGGGGGGACAGGGCGCACTGAAGCTTTCTTT. Protein product: CAISGGTGRTEAFF. The chain combines TRBV10-3 with TRBJ1-1, with 9 bases lining up with TRBD1. After removal of 4 bases from V and 4 bases from J, the junction contained 4 bases not matched to a gene. From germline, CDR1 is ENHRY and CDR2 SYGVKD. The CDR3 loop spans 14 amino acids.

This sequence joins TRBV7-2 and TRBJ2-5; 7 positions match TRBD2. CDR1 SGHTA and CDR2 FQGNSA come from the germline V gene. The CDR3 is made up of 17 amino acids. J lost 4 bases, V lost 4 bases, and 15 bases had no gene match. Here the CDR3 DNA reads TGTGCCAGCAGCTCCTTGGCGGGGGTCGCCGGGAGAGAGACCCAGTACTTC. Translation: CASSSLAGVAGRETQYF.

The rearrangement joins TRBV7-2 to TRBJ1-2; a weak D match, TRBD1 (6 bases). Germline V gives CDR1 SGHTA, CDR2 FQGNSA. V was shortened by 5 bases and J by 8 bases, with 12 bases between the two germline ends. CDR3 length equals 12 residues. Here the CDR3 reads CASSLGTGGYTF. The CDR3 DNA reads as TGTGCCAGCAGCCTGGGAACAGGGGGCTACACCTTC.

CDR3 sequence reads: CASSGVHPYEQYF. CDR3 DNA sequence: TGTGCCAGCAGCGGGGTCCACCCCTACGAGCAGTACTTC. The genes are TRBV2 and TRBJ2-7; weak D call: TRBD2 (5 bases). The CDR3 is 13 residues long. The germline V gene has CDR1 SNHLY and CDR2 FYNNEI. The V gene lost 6 bases and the J gene lost 2 bases, with 11 bases spanning the gap.

This sequence joins TRBV15 and TRBJ1-4; 10 bases map to TRBD1. The V gene end was trimmed by 5 bases and the J gene end by 7 bases; junction bases not matched to a gene: 10. This CDR3 region has 16 residues. Germline V gene data show CDR1 as LNHNV and CDR2 as YYDKDF (reference sequence). CDR3 amino acids: CATSSHSGTGVEKLFF. The CDR3 DNA reads as TGTGCCACCAGCTCACACTCCGGGACAGGGGTTGAAAAACTGTTTTTT.

The genes are TRBV6-1 and TRBJ2-7; TRBD2 agrees at 7 bases. CDR1 MNHNS and CDR2 SASEGT come from the germline V gene. The V segment lost 0 bases and the J segment 5 bases; nucleotides outside the gene matches: 7. CDR3 length: 15 residues. The CDR3 DNA follows: TGTGCCAGCAGTGAAGCTTGGCTAGCGGACCACGAGCAGTACTTC. Protein product: CASSEAWLADHEQYF.

This chain joins TRBV5-6 and TRBJ1-1, with 7 bases fitting TRBD1. The CDR3 consists of 17 residues. V dropped 4 bases and J dropped 4; count of bases not matched to a gene: 16. Germline CDR1 SGHDT, CDR2 YYEEEE. The CDR3 spells CASSPRDSALQTTEAFF. The CDR3, as DNA: TGTGCCAGCAGCCCCCGGGACAGTGCCCTTCAGACCACTGAAGCTTTCTTT.

The CDR3 reads CASSNTDRATYEQYF. CDR3 nucleotides: TGTGCCAGCAGTAACACCGACAGGGCGACCTACGAGCAGTACTTC. This chain joins TRBV7-2 and TRBJ2-7; TRBD1 agrees at 7 bases. This CDR3 is 15 amino acids long. Losses at the gene ends were 6 bases for V and 2 bases for J; bases not matched to a gene: 10. Germline V gene data show CDR1 as SGHTA and CDR2 as FQGNSA.

This clone appeared once. The rearrangement links TRBV7-2 to TRBJ2-7; 13 bases are shared with TRBD2. The ends lost 2 bases at V and 1 base at J; junction bases unmatched: 5. The CDR3 sequence is 17 residues long. From germline, CDR1 is SGHTA and CDR2 FQGNSA. CDR3 amino acids: CASSLWGTSGASYEQYF. For the CDR3, the DNA is TGTGCCAGCAGCTTATGGGGGACTAGCGGGGCTTCCTACGAGCAGTACTTC.

The rearrangement joins TRBV7-6 to TRBJ2-1, with 12 positions matching TRBD2. The trim removed 3 bases at V and 5 bases at J, leaving 5 bases unmatched. The CDR3 is 16 amino acids. Per germline, CDR1 SGHVS and CDR2 FNYEAQ. The CDR3 DNA reads as TGTGCCAGCAGCTTTCGGCTAGCGGGGGGGCACAATGAGCAGTTCTTC. Its protein is CASSFRLAGGHNEQFF.

V usage is TRBV19 and J usage is TRBJ2-7; 9 positions match TRBD2. Germline assignment: CDR1 LNHDA and CDR2 SQIVND (reference sequence). J gave up 1 base and V 3 bases, and 4 bases lay outside the gene matches. CDR3 size: 15 residues. The CDR3 coding sequence is TGTGCCAGTAGTATTAGCGGGGGAGGATCCTACGAGCAGTACTTC. The encoded protein is CASSISGGGSYEQYF.

The chain uses TRBV7-2 and TRBJ2-1; D is possibly TRBD2 (5 bases). Germline V gene sequence: CDR1 SGHTA, CDR2 FQGNSA. The V end lost 1 base, the J end lost 0 bases, and 7 bases lay between the germline ends. CDR3 size: 15 residues. CDR3 in DNA: TGTGCCAGCAGCTTAGGGGAGAGCTCCTACAATGAGCAGTTCTTC. Protein sequence: CASSLGESSYNEQFF.

This chain joins TRBV5-1 and TRBJ2-3; TRBD2 matches at 7 bases. CDR1 and CDR2 from the germline V gene are SGHRS and YFSETQ. The CDR3 runs to 14 residues. The junction had 7 bases not matched to a gene; V was cut back by 3 bases and J by 6 bases. The DNA of the CDR3 is TGCGCCAGCAGCTACGGGGGGACGAGGGATACGCAGTATTTT. Its translation: CASSYGGTRDTQYF.

CDR3 nucleotides: TGTGCCAGTAGTAGGGACTCGGGGGGGGATACGCAGTATTTT. Translating it yields CASSRDSGGDTQYF. This sequence joins TRBV19 and TRBJ2-3; 8 nucleotides agree with TRBD2. With V trimmed by 4 bases and J by 6 bases, 6 bases remained unmatched. This CDR3 is built from 14 residues. Germline V gene data show CDR1 as LNHDA and CDR2 as SQIVND (reference sequence).